A selection of T cell receptor beta chains follows, all from one sample in a study of PD-1 blockade in classical Hodgkin lymphoma. Here immunoSEQ multiplex PCR was the method, and the copy in TCRdb shows in-frame clones only, minus some. Among about 51,000 clones listed, more than 75% were seen once. The sample was peripheral blood mononuclear cells (PBMCs), taken before the fourth cycle of nivolumab. The receptor set was obtained from a human donor with classical Hodgkin lymphoma. CDR3s include the opening cysteine and the closing phenylalanine or tryptophan. Each record gives: clone size, J gene, D gene, V gene, CDR3 DNA, CDR3 protein. D genes are given only for firm matches. Expanded clones get a size class; other rows say once, few or many, or leave the size out.

NA	TRBJ2-1	TRBD2	TRBV7-9	TGTGCCAGCAGCCTGATGGCGGGAGTGGGCGATGAGCAGTTCTTC	CASSLMAGVGDEQFF
NA	TRBJ2-1	NA	TRBV9	TGTGCCAGCAGCGTAGGGGTGATAGCTTTGACAATTAATGAGCAGTTCTTC	CASSVGVIALTINEQFF
NA	TRBJ2-2	NA	TRBV14	TGTGCCAGCAGCCAGTCGTGGGGCCTCAACACCGGGGAGCTGTTTTTT	CASSQSWGLNTGELFF
NA	TRBJ1-3	NA	TRBV14	TGTGCCAGCAGCCAAGGAGGTTCCGACACCATATATTTT	CASSQGGSDTIYF
once	TRBJ1-2	TRBD1	TRBV4-2	TGTGCCAGCAGCCAAGATTTAGGGGGCAAATACTATGGCTACACCTTC	CASSQDLGGKYYGYTF
NA	TRBJ1-2	NA	TRBV7-9	TGTGCCAGCAGCTTAGAAGTTTGGGTAACAGGCTACACCTTC	CASSLEVWVTGYTF
NA	TRBJ1-2	TRBD1	TRBV5-1	TGCGCCAGCAGCCCAAGGACAGGGAACTATGGCTACACCTTC	CASSPRTGNYGYTF
NA	TRBJ2-7	NA	TRBV20-1	TGCAGTGCGGAGCTCCAGAACGAGCAGTACTTC	CSAELQNEQYF
NA	TRBJ2-1	TRBD2	TRBV5-4	TGTGCCAGCAGCTTGGGACCTAGCGGGAGCCCAGGAGGTGAGCAGTTCTTC	CASSLGPSGSPGGEQFF
few	TRBJ1-1	NA	TRBV6-9	TGTGCCAGCAGTTACTCCCTGGGGGGGGCTGAAGCTTTCTTT	CASSYSLGGAEAFF
NA	TRBJ1-1	NA	TRBV9	TGTGCCAGCAGCGTATTCAGGGGGAACACTGAAGCTTTCTTT	CASSVFRGNTEAFF
NA	TRBJ2-1	NA	TRBV7-7	TGTGCTAGCAGCTTACGCCTACCGGTCCCAGGGGAAGTCGATGAGCAGTTCTTC	CASSLRLPVPGEVDEQFF
NA	TRBJ1-2	TRBD1	TRBV4-1	TGCGCCAGCAGCCAAGATCGGGACAGAGATGGCTACACCTTC	CASSQDRDRDGYTF
NA	TRBJ2-5	NA	TRBV18	TGTGCCAGCTCACAGGCCAGAGAGACCCAGTACTTC	CASSQARETQYF
NA	TRBJ2-6	NA	TRBV7-9	TGTGCCAGCAGCCCCGTCACTAGAACAGGGACTGGGGCCAACGTCCTGACTTTC	CASSPVTRTGTGANVLTF
NA	TRBJ1-5	NA	TRBV10-3	TGTGCCATCAGCCGGGACGGTAGCAATCAGCCCCAGCATTTT	CAISRDGSNQPQHF
NA	TRBJ2-3	TRBD2	TRBV4-2	TGTGCCAGCAGCCAAGGCCATAGCGGGGGGACCGCAGATACGCAGTATTTT	CASSQGHSGGTADTQYF
NA	TRBJ2-7	TRBD2	TRBV9	TGTGCCAGCAACGCCCTAGGAGCGGGAGGGCCCGGGGAGCAGTACTTC	CASNALGAGGPGEQYF
NA	TRBJ2-7	NA	TRBV10-3	TGTGCCATCGGGCCGATTTCCTACGAGCAGTACTTC	CAIGPISYEQYF
NA	TRBJ2-6	NA	TRBV7-3	TGTGCCAGCAGCTTACCTCCCCACTCTGGGGCCAACGTCCTGACTTTC	CASSLPPHSGANVLTF
NA	TRBJ2-5	NA	TRBV4-1	TGCGCCAGCAGCCAAAGGTCTCAAGAGACCCAGTACTTC	CASSQRSQETQYF
few	TRBJ2-7	TRBD2	TRBV6-5	TGTGCCAGCAGACCGGGACTAGCGGGAAGCGAGCAGTACTTC	CASRPGLAGSEQYF
NA	TRBJ1-6	TRBD1	TRBV9	TGTGCCAGCCGACCAGGGACAGCAGATTCACCCCTCCACTTT	CASRPGTADSPLHF
NA	TRBJ2-3	NA	TRBV6-4	TGTGCCAGCAGTGACTCCAGCGGCGATACGCAGTATTTT	CASSDSSGDTQYF
NA	TRBJ1-3	NA	TRBV5-5	TGTGCCAGCAGCTTGGATGTTGGAAACACCATATATTTT	CASSLDVGNTIYF
NA	TRBJ1-2	NA	TRBV2	TGTGCCAGCAGACGCGAACTAGGGGATGGGGGCTACACCTTC	CASRRELGDGGYTF
NA	TRBJ2-3	TRBD1	TRBV19	TGTGCCAGTAGTATAGTTGACAGGGCAGATACGCAGTATTTT	CASSIVDRADTQYF
NA	TRBJ1-1	NA	TRBV7-3	TGTGCCAGCAGCTTAAAGGGGGGCACTGAAGCTTTCTTT	CASSLKGGTEAFF
NA	TRBJ2-3	NA	TRBV21-1	TGTGCCAGCAGCAGGACTTGGACTAGCACAGATACGCAGTATTTT	CASSRTWTSTDTQYF
NA	TRBJ1-4	TRBD1	TRBV11-2	TGTGCCAGCAGCCCCCAGGGACAGGGGGGCGAAAAACTGTTTTTT	CASSPQGQGGEKLFF
few	TRBJ2-5	NA	TRBV11-2	TGTGCCAGCAGCTTAGGGGGCGGTCCCCAAGAGACCCAGTACTTC	CASSLGGGPQETQYF
NA	TRBJ1-4	NA	TRBV27	TGTGCCAGCAGTACAGGGTTTAATGAAAAACTGTTTTTT	CASSTGFNEKLFF